The source of this T cell receptor beta chain is a study of blood T cell repertoires in COVID-19. Study as a whole: COVID-19 samples collected from the United States, Italy and Spain covered acute and convalescent phases. PBMCs, B-cell-depleted T cells, or T cells provided the cDNA or gDNA that made up the material.

Per the authors' pipeline: Estimates of nucleated cell counts were drawn from the amplification of reference gene primers. Repertoires were generated with immunoSEQ multiplex PCR, while TCRdb's copy carries only in-frame clones and drops some. From that table come the V and J calls and clone size; the DNA was used to work out D and trimming. Of more than 95,000 clones in the sample, 70% to 75% were seen once. The CDR3 is 12 residues long. Germline V gene data show CDR1 as MNHEY and CDR2 as SVGAGI. V lost 6 bases, J lost 2 bases, and 7 bases lay in between. The chain links TRBV6-5 to TRBJ1-2; no definite D call. Sequenced: peripheral blood. This receptor was taken from a man between 60 and 75 years old with acute or convalescent COVID-19. The CDR3 loop reads CASSAGNYGYTF. The CDR3 DNA is TGTGCCAGCAGCGCCGGGAACTATGGCTACACCTTC.